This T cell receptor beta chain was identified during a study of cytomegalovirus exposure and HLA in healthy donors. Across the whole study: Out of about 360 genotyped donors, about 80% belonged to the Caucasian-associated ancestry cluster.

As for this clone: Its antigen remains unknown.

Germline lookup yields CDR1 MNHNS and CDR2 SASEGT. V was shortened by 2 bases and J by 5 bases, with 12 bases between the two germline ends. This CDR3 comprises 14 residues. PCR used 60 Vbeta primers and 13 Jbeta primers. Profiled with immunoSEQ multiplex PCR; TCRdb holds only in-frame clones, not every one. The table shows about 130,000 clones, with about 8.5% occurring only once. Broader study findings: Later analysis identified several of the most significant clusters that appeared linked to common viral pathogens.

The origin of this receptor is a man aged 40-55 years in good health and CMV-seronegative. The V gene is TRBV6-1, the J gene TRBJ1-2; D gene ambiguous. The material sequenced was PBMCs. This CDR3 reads CASSESQTRYGYTF. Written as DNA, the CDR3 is TGTGCCAGCAGTGAAAGCCAGACAAGATATGGCTACACCTTC.